Included here is one T cell receptor (beta chain) sequence, with context. No antigen is known for it. The sample originates from a study of multiple sclerosis patients with progressive multifocal leukoencephalopathy. The sample's time point: about 13 months of natalizumab therapy. Samples T1 and T2 were drawn at 6 and 12 months of therapy, respectively. V was pared by 7 bases and J by 0 bases, with 7 bases between. The germline V gene has CDR1 LNHDA and CDR2 SQIVND (reference sequence). The CDR3 is 13 amino acids. Study-level findings and limits: Lower normalized Shannon entropy suggested reduced TRB diversity in most PML patients. The findings' link to JC virus versus immunocompromise remained uncertain.

Sequencing was at survey level. The method was immunoSEQ multiplex PCR; TCRdb's version includes in-frame clones alone and lacks a portion of them. The data show 20,000 to 30,000 clones, with more than 85% seen just once and around 2.5% held by the top ten. The chain uses TRBV19 and TRBJ1-3; D ambiguous. Source: PBMCs, taken from a patient treated with natalizumab. This TCR was sampled from a man aged 25-40 years with multiple sclerosis. The DNA of the CDR3 is TGTGCCAGTATGGGGTCCTCTGGAAACACCATATATTTT. This translates into CASMGSSGNTIYF.